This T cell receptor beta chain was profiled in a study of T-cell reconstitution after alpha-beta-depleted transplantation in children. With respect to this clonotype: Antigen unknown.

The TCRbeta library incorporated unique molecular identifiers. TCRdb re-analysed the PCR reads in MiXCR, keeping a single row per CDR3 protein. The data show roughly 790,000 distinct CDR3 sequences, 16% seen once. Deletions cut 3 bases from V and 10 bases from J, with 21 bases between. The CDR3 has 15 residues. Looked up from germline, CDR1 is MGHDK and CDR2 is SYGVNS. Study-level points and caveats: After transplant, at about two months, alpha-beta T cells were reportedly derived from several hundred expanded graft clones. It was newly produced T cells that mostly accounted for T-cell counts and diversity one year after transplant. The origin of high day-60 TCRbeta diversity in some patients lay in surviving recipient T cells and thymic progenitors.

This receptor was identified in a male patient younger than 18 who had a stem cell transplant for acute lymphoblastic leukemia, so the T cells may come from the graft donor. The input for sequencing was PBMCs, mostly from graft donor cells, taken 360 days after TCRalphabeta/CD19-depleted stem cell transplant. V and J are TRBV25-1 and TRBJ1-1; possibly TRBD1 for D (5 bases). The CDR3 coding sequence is TGTGCCAGCAGTGAGCAGCCACCCCGGAAAGGGACAGCTTTCTTT. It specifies CASSEQPPRKGTAFF.